The 12 T cell receptor beta chains below come from one sample, sequenced in a study of HIV-infected patients and healthy controls. TCRdb recomputed calls from the 5' RACE reads with MiXCR, one row per CDR3 protein. The data show some 70,000 distinct CDR3 sequences, around 21% seen once. Sequences were obtained from CD4+ T cells from blood. All receptors derive from a human donor in good health.

This chain links TRBV6-5 with TRBJ2-7; TRBD2 matches at 14 bases. The CDR3 is 21 residues long. Trimming cost V 6 bases and J 4 bases; bases outside gene matches: 23. Germline-derived CDR1 and CDR2 are MNHEY and SVGAGI. The CDR3 sequence: CASSRPGTSRLAGGGTYEQYF. In DNA, the CDR3 is TGTGCCAGCAGCCGGCCCGGGACATCCAGACTAGCGGGAGGGGGAACGTACGAGCAGTACTTC.

This clonotype has just a few counts. This chain links TRBV20-1 with TRBJ1-2; tentative D call: TRBD1 (5 bases). This CDR3 has 15 amino acids. Trimming removed 3 bases at V and 4 bases at J, with 18 bases between. CDR1 and CDR2 from the germline V gene are DFQATT and SNEGSKA (reference sequence). The CDR3 bases are TGCAGTGCTAGTCCCCACTCTGGGCAGGGCTATGGCTACACCTTC. Its protein is CSASPHSGQGYGYTF.

This chain links TRBV3-1 with TRBJ2-1; no clear D gene. The CDR3 sequence is 11 residues long. V was clipped by 3 bases and J by 9 bases, with 6 bases between them. Germline CDR1 is LGHDT and CDR2 is YNNKEL (reference sequence). The CDR3 here is CASSQRIEQFF. The CDR3, as DNA: TGTGCCAGCAGCCAGAGAATTGAGCAGTTCTTC.

This clonotype was picked up many times. This chain joins TRBV11-2 and TRBJ1-4; perhaps TRBD1 as D (6 bases). The CDR3 contains 15 residues. V was pared by 3 bases and J by 4 bases, with 12 bases between. The V gene's germline CDR1 is SGHAT and CDR2 FQNNGV. This CDR3 is CASSLRTDFNEKLFF. The CDR3 DNA reads as TGTGCCAGCAGCTTGAGGACAGATTTTAATGAAAAACTGTTTTTT.

This clonotype was seen more than once but under ten times. CDR3 residues: CASSLNSPRRGRTDTQYF. The CDR3 nucleotides are TGTGCCAGCAGCTTAAATTCCCCGAGGAGGGGGCGCACAGATACGCAGTATTTT. The chain combines TRBV11-2 with TRBJ2-3; possible D gene TRBD1, 7 bases. V lost 2 bases, J lost 1 base, and 19 bases lay in between. The CDR3 consists of 18 residues. Germline lookup yields CDR1 SGHAT and CDR2 FQNNGV.

This clonotype has ten or more counts. This rearrangement joins TRBV21-1 to TRBJ1-6. TRBV21-1 is a recognized pseudogene. The CDR3 consists of 15 residues. The CDR3 loop reads CASSKETWGCSPLHF. The CDR3 DNA is TGTGCCAGCAGCAAAGAGACGTGGGGTTGCTCACCCCTCCACTTT.

As for this clonotype: Possible read error: a much larger clone is one base away. For the CDR3, the DNA is TGCGCCAGCAGCTTGGCAGGAGGGAAGAACCATGGCTACACCTTC. It codes for CASSLAGGKNHGYTF. V is TRBV5-1 and J is TRBJ1-2, with D uncertain. Trimming stripped 0 bases from V and 6 bases from J, with 15 bases between. This CDR3 contains 15 residues. Germline V gene data show CDR1 as SGHRS and CDR2 as YFSETQ.

This clonotype has only a few counts. This sequence joins TRBV29-1 and TRBJ2-3; D is possibly TRBD1 (5 bases). The germline V gene has CDR1 SQVTM and CDR2 ANQGSEA. This CDR3 has 12 residues. V was shortened by 5 bases and J by 2 bases, with 8 bases between the two germline ends. The CDR3 is CSVLTDTDTQYF. CDR3 sequence (DNA): TGCAGCGTTCTGACAGACACAGATACGCAGTATTTT.

This clonotype has just a few counts. The chain carries TRBV20-1 and TRBJ2-2; D not certain. Trimming took off 5 bases at V and 3 bases at J, with 7 bases between the two ends. This CDR3 has 12 residues. Germline V gene lookup returns CDR1 DFQATT and CDR2 SNEGSKA (reference sequence). This CDR3 is CSALRDTGELFF. The CDR3 nucleotides read TGCAGTGCTCTTCGGGACACCGGGGAGCTGTTTTTT.

At least ten counts were recorded for this clonotype. The chain is built from TRBV4-1 and TRBJ1-1, with D unresolved. The CDR3 totals 12 residues. CDR1 MGHRA and CDR2 YSYEKL come from the germline V gene. The V and J ends lost 4 bases and 8 bases respectively, with 11 bases between them. The CDR3 spells CASSRNQMEAFF. The CDR3 DNA reads TGCGCCAGCAGCCGAAATCAGATGGAAGCTTTCTTT.

This clonotype has a count of ten or more. The V gene is TRBV7-8, the J gene TRBJ2-1, with D tentatively TRBD1 (6 bases). V was pared by 2 bases and J by 8 bases, with 19 bases between. Looked up from germline, CDR1 is SGHVS and CDR2 is FQNEAQ. The CDR3 runs to 16 residues. CDR3 coding DNA: TGTGCCAGCAGCTTAAAATGGGGGCATTCAGACGATGAGCAGTTCTTC. Its translation: CASSLKWGHSDDEQFF.

This clonotype was counted a few times. The rearrangement links TRBV20-1 to TRBJ1-2, with D uncertain. The V and J ends lost 2 bases and 2 bases respectively, with 21 bases between them. The CDR3 sequence is 17 residues long. CDR1 DFQATT and CDR2 SNEGSKA come from the germline V gene (reference sequence). CDR3 nucleotide sequence: TGCAGTGCTAGAAAGACGTTACTTCAAAGTAGGAACTATGGCTACACCTTC. The encoded protein is CSARKTLLQSRNYGYTF.